Below are 9 T cell receptor beta chains sequenced from a single sample in a study of persistence of HIV-infected CD4 T cells (dated by TCRdb to the early 2020s). The immunoSEQ hsTCRB assay version 4 in survey mode was used to sequence TCRbeta repertoires from genomic DNA. The table comes from immuneACCESS by way of TCRdb, which keeps in-frame sequences with V and J called. Part of the clones is missing from these tables; in studies checked, under half for an unresolved V gene and the rest for unknown reasons. This sample gives roughly 64,000 clones in total; under 80% of them show up just once. Of the sample, 1.7% falls within the top ten clones. Their antigens remain unidentified. The treatment or condition tag for this specimen amounts to: suppressive antiretroviral therapy. A pool of overlapping HIV-1 Gag 15-mer peptides was used at approximately 0.9 ug per peptide per mL for cell stimulation. Memory populations depleted of antigen-responding cells were obtained by sorting nonresponding CD40L-negative CD69-negative CD45RO-high memory CD4+ T cells.

The sample here was CD4+ T cells sorted from PBMCs after roughly 18-hour stimulation, taken from a patient who received antiretroviral therapy. Sample cell subset or site, as interpreted from the label and publication: CD40L-CD69- CD45RO-high memory CD4 T cells not responding to Gag peptides. Receptor source: an adult man with HIV who was CMV-seropositive.

This chain links TRBV21-1 with TRBJ2-7. TRBV21-1 is a recognized pseudogene. There are 18 residues in the CDR3. The CDR3 here is CASILSRDRISSSYEQYF. CDR3 nucleotides: TGTGCCAGCATCTTATCCCGGGACCGCATCTCGAGCTCCTACGAGCAGTACTTC.

J is TRBJ1-6 and V is TRBV6-5; D gene unclear. Germline V gives CDR1 MNHEY, CDR2 SVGAGI. Between the trimmed V and J ends, which lost 0 bases and 5 bases, there was a span of 8 bases. CDR3 length: 15 residues. Written as DNA, the CDR3 is TGTGCCAGCAGTTACTCGATAACAGATAATTCACCCCTCCACTTT. This gives the protein CASSYSITDNSPLHF.

The chain employs TRBV7-6 and TRBJ2-7, with TRBD1 matching over 8 bases. There are 15 residues in the CDR3. Germline CDR1 reads SGHVS; CDR2 reads FNYEAQ. J gave up 1 base and V 5 bases, and 7 bases lay outside the gene matches. The CDR3 DNA follows: TGTGCCAGCAGCGTAGGGACAGGACCGTCCTACGAGCAGTACTTC. It is translated as CASSVGTGPSYEQYF.

The chain employs TRBV27 and TRBJ2-7, with D perhaps TRBD1 or TRBD2 (5 bases each). Between the trimmed V and J ends, which lost 6 bases and 4 bases, there was a span of 19 bases. The CDR3 spans 15 residues. CDR1 is MNHEY, CDR2 SMNVEV, per germline (reference sequence). The CDR3 is CASRSPGRPLYEQYF. The CDR3 DNA is TGTGCCAGCAGGTCCCCGGGACGCCCACTGTACGAGCAGTACTTC.

This clone occurred once. The V gene is TRBV12-5, the J gene TRBJ2-1; TRBD2 is a possible D gene (5 bases). The germline V gene has CDR1 LGHNT and CDR2 FRNRAP. This CDR3 is 20 amino acids long. Trimming took 4 bases from V and 5 from J, leaving 30 bases between them. CDR3 nucleotides: TGTGCTAGTGGTTCTTTACCGGGAACAAACGCTGCTACCTCGCACAATGAGCAGTTCTTC. Its protein is CASGSLPGTNAATSHNEQFF.

The V and J genes are TRBV6-5 and TRBJ1-2, with a possible D match to TRBD1 (6 bases). V was pared by 0 bases and J by 6 bases, with 11 bases between. CDR1 and CDR2 (germline): MNHEY, SVGAGI. This CDR3 spans 14 amino acids. The CDR3 nucleotides are TGTGCCAGCAGTTACTCGAGGGGGGCCCATGGCTACACCTTC. It specifies CASSYSRGAHGYTF.

This clone was counted between two and nine times. This chain joins TRBV10-3 and TRBJ1-5, with D uncertain. The CDR3 contains 13 residues. V shed 4 bases and J shed 4 bases, with 8 bases lying between them. CDR1 is ENHRY and CDR2 is SYGVKD in the germline V gene. CDR3 sequence reads: CAISAGLNQPQHF. For the CDR3, the DNA is TGTGCCATCAGTGCGGGTTTAAATCAGCCCCAGCATTTT.

The rearrangement joins TRBV5-1 to TRBJ1-4; D not certain. The CDR3 length is 14 residues. V gave up 0 bases and J gave up 11 bases, with 14 bases separating them. The V gene's germline CDR1 is SGHRS and CDR2 YFSETQ. This CDR3 reads CASSLEGQDAKLFF. The CDR3 region has the DNA TGCGCCAGCAGCTTGGAAGGGCAGGACGCGAAACTGTTTTTT. Together with reference TRBV5-1 and TRBJ1-4, the CDR3 gives the full variable domain: KAGVTQTPRYLIKTRGQQVTLSCSPISGHRSVSWYQQTPGQGLQFLFEYFSETQRNKGNFPGRFSGRQFSNSRSEMNVSTLELGDSALYLCASSLEGQDAKLFFGSGTQLSVL.

The CDR3 bases are TGTGCCAGCAGTCGGGGCTCTGGAAACACCATATATTTT. It encodes CASSRGSGNTIYF. The chain is built from TRBV27 and TRBJ1-3; no clear D gene. V was clipped by 5 bases and J by 0 bases, with 5 bases between them. Per the germline V gene, CDR1 is MNHEY and CDR2 is SMNVEV (reference sequence). This CDR3 spans 13 amino acids.